The present entry profiles one TCR beta chain with its context. Its antigen specificity is not known. Base qualities are not provided; no much larger clone lies one nucleotide away. These data originate in a study of cytomegalovirus exposure and HLA in healthy donors listed by TCRdb under 2017. Concerning the study at large: A later analysis indicated that the 120 validation repertoires were generated on the platform also employed for the roughly 730 repertoires of the first cohort. The aim of the study was to test whether cataloging public T cell receptors could identify signatures of past pathogen exposure. Along with the approximately 650-subject first cohort, a separate validation cohort of roughly 110 different subjects was used. To predict cytomegalovirus infection status, the study brought together high-throughput TCR immunosequencing, statistical association of individual TCRs with disease status, and machine learning. On the study overall, not on this receptor specifically: A later analysis found that TCRs clustered in the first cohort also tended to co-occur in the approximately 120 validation repertoires, with approximately 95% of cluster scores above 0. While some public TCRs were present in many individuals, most TCR sequences turned up only very rarely across donors. The classifier was reported to diagnose cytomegalovirus status with high specificity and sensitivity in both the original cohort and the validation cohort. The authors suggested that the approach could potentially be generalized to other disease states and immunological phenotypes. A few of the identified cytomegalovirus-associated TCR beta chains were confirmed in vitro to be specific for cytomegalovirus antigens. All 120 or so repertoires were used to score co-occurrence in the validation cohort in a later analysis, because that analysis had no HLA typing for the cohort. In the study, approximately 160 TCR beta chains were listed as associated with cytomegalovirus.

The CDR3, from cysteine to phenylalanine, totals 15 residues. Of all the DNA, just the CDR3 is kept, 45 bases in frame from base 1. Germline trimming amounts to 0 bases on V and 6 bases on J, with 3 as the count of junction bases outside the gene matches. Looking up the germline V gene (reference sequence) yields CDR1 SEHNR and CDR2 FQNEAQ. The donors were included in the validation cohort of roughly 130 subjects, a group kept apart from the 666-subject first cohort. Library construction relied on the immunoSEQ multiplex PCR assay. The source study handled its data this way. A statistical classification framework was built to diagnose cytomegalovirus status from the catalog of TCR beta chain sequences. Here the immuneACCESS table is served through TCRdb, limited to in-frame sequences with V and J called. Missing clones are a known gap in these copies; in checked studies unresolved V genes cover under half, and the rest lacks a known reason. D and trimming were read from the DNA, whereas the V and J calls and clone size are those reported in that table. Present in this sample are around 49,000 clones, approximately 90% of which were seen just once. The ten top clones hold 1.4% to 1.5% of the sample.

The V and J genes are TRBV7-9 and TRBJ1-4, with 8 junctional bases fitting TRBD1. This receptor was obtained from a man aged 18-30 years in good health and CMV-seronegative. Material: PBMCs. In nucleotides, the sequence is TGTGCCAGCAGCTTAGCCCAGGGGGCGGATGAAAAACTGTTTTTT. Protein translation: CASSLAQGADEKLFF.